This T cell receptor (beta chain) was sequenced for a study of blood T cell repertoires in COVID-19. About the research overall: The United States, Italy and Spain supplied acute and convalescent COVID-19 samples.

The V and J ends lost 7 bases and 4 bases respectively, with 16 bases between them. There are 14 residues in the CDR3. Germline V gene sequence: CDR1 SNHLY, CDR2 FYNNEI. Per the original data handling: The authors estimated nucleated cell counts from reference gene primer amplification. Libraries were prepared by immunoSEQ multiplex PCR; TCRdb keeps only in-frame clonotypes and omits some of them. The V and J calls and clone size were taken over from that table, and D and trimming were inferred from the DNA. The table has tens of thousands of clones, about 91% seen once. The chain has TRBV2 and TRBJ1-2; D is possibly TRBD1 (6 bases). This TCR derives from an older woman with active COVID-19. Sequencing input: peripheral blood. CDR3 bases: TGTGCCAGCACCGTTGACAGGACTGTCTATGGCTACACCTTC. It codes for CASTVDRTVYGYTF.